This T cell receptor (beta chain) was captured by sequencing in a study of T-cell reconstitution after alpha-beta-depleted transplantation in children. Overall study results and limits: Surviving recipient T cells and thymic progenitors produced the high day-60 TCRbeta diversity seen in some patients. In patients about two months after transplant, alpha-beta T cells reportedly arose from several hundred expanded graft clones. The authors attributed T-cell counts and diversity one year after transplant mostly to newly produced T cells.

This clonotype appeared many times. Its specificity is not known. The TCRbeta library was prepared with unique molecular identifiers. In TCRdb, the PCR reads were re-called with MiXCR into one record per CDR3 protein. Of under 750,000 distinct CDR3 sequences listed, 23% are singletons. This TCR was recovered from a boy in the first two years of life who had a stem cell transplant for acute myeloid leukemia, so the T cells may come from the graft donor. This sample comprised PBMCs, mostly from graft donor cells, obtained 360 days after TCRalphabeta/CD19-depleted stem cell transplant.

This chain's CDR3 is CSAGVGATGELFF. CDR3 nucleotides: TGCAGCGCTGGGGTCGGGGCCACCGGGGAGCTGTTTTTT. The chain uses TRBV29-1 and TRBJ2-2, with D perhaps given as TRBD1 or TRBD2 (5 bases each). Germline V CDR1 and CDR2: SQVTM, ANQGSEA. The V end was cut by 7 bases, the J end by 4 bases, with 13 bases between. CDR3 length: 13 amino acids.